Each of the 25 T cell receptor beta chains below was sequenced from the same sample in a study of shared clonotypes between healthy human individuals. Only in-frame clones appear in the TCRdb table, and some are missing; sequencing was by immunoSEQ multiplex PCR. The sample carries 2 million to 2.5 million clones, approximately 93% recorded once. Sequencing was done on a sample of naive CD4+ T cells from PBMCs. Subset noted: CD45RA+ positively selected. These receptors originate from a man between 18 and 35 years old in good health. Some clones in this sample may be carry-over from other donors' samples.

V is TRBV5-6 and J is TRBJ2-1, with D unresolved. Germline V gene lookup returns CDR1 SGHDT and CDR2 YYEEEE. Trimming left V 6 bases short and J 0 bases short, with 13 bases between. The CDR3 sequence is 15 residues long. CDR3 in amino acids: CASTAAWFSYNEQFF. The CDR3 DNA is TGTGCCAGCACCGCCGCGTGGTTCTCCTACAATGAGCAGTTCTTC.

Notes on this clone: The identical CDR3 is also encoded by other nucleotide sequences in the sample. The gene calls are TRBV19 and TRBJ2-7; D is perhaps TRBD2 (5 bases). CDR3 length: 15 residues. V lost 1 base to trimming and J lost 2 bases, with 12 bases between them. Germline V lookup: CDR1 LNHDA, CDR2 SQIVND (reference sequence). The CDR3 is CASSIGAGGPYEQYF. The CDR3 DNA follows: TGTGCCAGTAGTATAGGGGCAGGAGGCCCCTACGAGCAGTACTTC.

This sequence joins TRBV6-1 and TRBJ1-2; a weak D match, TRBD1 (5 bases). V was cut by 3 bases and J by 10 bases, with 21 bases left in between. Germline CDR1 MNHNS, CDR2 SASEGT. The CDR3 is made up of 15 amino acids. The CDR3 DNA reads as TGTGCCAGCAGTGAGACTCGCCGGGACGGCCTCCCCTACACCTTC. It codes for CASSETRRDGLPYTF.

For the CDR3, the DNA is TGTGCCAGTAGCCTTGACAGAGGGATAGACGGTGGAGGCTACACCTTC. As protein: CASSLDRGIDGGGYTF. The chain has TRBV19 and TRBJ1-2; D might be TRBD1 (5 bases). The CDR3 runs 16 residues. The ends were cut back, 6 bases at V and 8 bases at J, with 25 bases in the middle. Germline V lookup: CDR1 LNHDA, CDR2 SQIVND (reference sequence).

The chain uses TRBV5-1 and TRBJ2-1; the D gene is possibly TRBD1 (6 bases). Germline lookup yields CDR1 SGHRS and CDR2 YFSETQ. Between the trimmed V and J ends, which lost 2 bases and 8 bases, there was a span of 14 bases. The CDR3 spans 14 residues. CDR3 DNA: TGCGCCAGCAGCTTAAAGAGGGGGACGGATGAGCAGTTCTTC. Protein sequence: CASSLKRGTDEQFF.

The chain couples TRBV10-3 to TRBJ2-7; D could derive from TRBD1 or TRBD2 (6 bases each). V lost 2 bases and J lost 6, with 23 bases in between. Germline-derived CDR1 and CDR2 are ENHRY and SYGVKD. The CDR3 is made up of 17 amino acids. CDR3: CAISEPLSPRGLGEQYF. CDR3 DNA sequence: TGTGCCATCAGTGAGCCTCTTTCGCCCAGGGGACTCGGCGAGCAGTACTTC.

The chain couples TRBV4-2 to TRBJ2-5, with 10 bases aligning to TRBD2. Germline trimming cut 0 bases from V and 4 bases from J; bases unmatched to any gene: 8. Germline assignment: CDR1 LGHNA and CDR2 YNFKEQ. The CDR3 extends over 17 amino acids. The CDR3: CASSQDPLAGAGETQYF. The CDR3 DNA reads as TGTGCCAGCAGCCAAGATCCCCTAGCGGGAGCAGGAGAGACCCAGTACTTC.

CDR3 DNA sequence: TGTGCCAGTGAAGGTAGTAGCCCCAGCTCCTACAATGAGCAGTTCTTC. Protein sequence: CASEGSSPSSYNEQFF. The chain uses TRBV28 and TRBJ2-1; D uncertain. Between the trimmed V and J ends, which lost 9 bases and 0 bases, there was a span of 18 bases. Per the germline V gene, CDR1 is MDHEN and CDR2 is SYDVKM. This CDR3 comprises 16 residues.

The J gene is TRBJ2-2, the V gene TRBV5-1; 8 bases are a match to TRBD2. The V and J ends lost 4 bases and 3 bases, in that order; junction bases with no gene match: 8. The CDR3 consists of 16 residues. Germline V gene data show CDR1 as SGHRS and CDR2 as YFSETQ. CDR3 nucleotide sequence: TGCGCCAGCAGCCCAAAGGGGCGGGAGGACACCGGGGAGCTGTTTTTT. Residues: CASSPKGREDTGELFF.

The chain employs TRBV5-5 and TRBJ2-5, with D perhaps matching TRBD2 (5 bases). The length of the CDR3 is 13 residues. Trimming pared 5 bases from V and 7 bases from J, leaving 15 bases between. The germline CDR1 and CDR2 sequences are SGHKS and YYEKEE (reference sequence). The CDR3 loop reads CASSPEGYGTQYF. CDR3 coding DNA: TGTGCCAGCAGTCCTGAGGGATACGGGACCCAGTACTTC.

The rearrangement uses TRBV6-5 and TRBJ2-7; D unclear. V dropped 0 bases and J dropped 0 bases, with 12 bases sitting between them. CDR3 length equals 16 residues. Germline CDR1 MNHEY, CDR2 SVGAGI. The CDR3 reads CASSYSFVLSSYEQYF. The CDR3 bases are TGTGCCAGCAGTTACTCCTTCGTTCTGAGCTCCTACGAGCAGTACTTC.

The chain couples TRBV7-9 to TRBJ1-2; the D is unclear. Trimming left V 5 bases short and J 7 bases short, with 17 bases between. The CDR3 consists of 14 residues. Per the germline V gene, CDR1 is SEHNR and CDR2 is FQNEAQ (reference sequence). Here the CDR3 reads CASSAPWREVGYTF. The CDR3 DNA reads as TGTGCCAGCAGCGCCCCGTGGAGGGAGGTTGGCTACACCTTC.

The chain links TRBV7-6 to TRBJ1-3; D gene uncertain. V was pared by 5 bases and J by 0 bases, with 17 bases between. Germline V gene lookup returns CDR1 SGHVS and CDR2 FNYEAQ. The CDR3 has 17 residues. The CDR3 loop is CASSPSPSFLSGNTIYF. Here the CDR3 DNA reads TGTGCCAGCAGCCCCTCCCCGAGTTTCCTCTCTGGAAACACCATATATTTT.

The CDR3 protein is CASSPAANYEQYF. CDR3 nucleotide sequence: TGTGCCAGCTCACCAGCAGCTAACTACGAGCAGTACTTC. V gene TRBV18 combines with J gene TRBJ2-7; D gene uncertain. The germline V and J ends were trimmed by 2 bases and 3 bases, with 8 bases remaining between them. CDR1 KGHSH and CDR2 LQKENI come from the germline V gene. This CDR3 comprises 13 residues.

CDR3 nucleotide sequence: TGTGCCAGCAGCCAAAGGGTGGGGGGAGAAGCTTTCTTT. It yields the protein CASSQRVGGEAFF. The chain links TRBV4-2 to TRBJ1-1; possibly TRBD1 for D (5 bases). CDR3 length: 13 amino acids. Trimming removed 2 bases from V and 8 bases from J, with 12 bases in between. Per germline, CDR1 LGHNA and CDR2 YNFKEQ.

As regards this clone: Within the sample, other DNA sequences also encode this same CDR3. This chain links TRBV6-5 with TRBJ2-5, with D possibly being TRBD1 or TRBD2 (5 bases each). There are 14 residues in the CDR3. CDR1 and CDR2 from the germline V gene are MNHEY and SVGAGI. Trimming removed 0 bases at V and 5 bases at J, with 10 bases between. CDR3 residues: CASSYSGWGETQYF. The DNA for the CDR3 is TGTGCCAGCAGTTACTCAGGGTGGGGGGAGACCCAGTACTTC.

The V and J genes are TRBV6-1 and TRBJ1-1; no firm D call. Trimming took 4 bases from V and 10 from J, leaving 19 bases between them. The CDR3 is made up of 14 amino acids. The germline gives CDR1 MNHNS, CDR2 SASEGT. In DNA, the CDR3 is TGTGCCAGCAGTGTACACTTAGCCCCAGGCGGAGCTTTCTTT. This codes for CASSVHLAPGGAFF.

The table lists this clone with a count of one. This chain links TRBV6-1 with TRBJ2-1; possibly TRBD2 for D (6 bases). The CDR3 consists of 17 residues. Trimming cost V 0 bases and J 5 bases, with 17 bases left between them. The germline gives CDR1 MNHNS, CDR2 SASEGT. This chain's CDR3 is CASSEAPGVAANNEQFF. The CDR3, as DNA: TGTGCCAGCAGTGAAGCACCCGGGGTAGCGGCGAACAATGAGCAGTTCTTC.

The CDR3 DNA follows: TGTGCCATCAGTCGCTCCCCCCCCGTCGGGCCGGTCGAGCAGTACTTC. Encoded protein: CAISRSPPVGPVEQYF. J is TRBJ2-7 and V is TRBV10-3, with no clear D. The CDR3 contains 16 residues. V was trimmed by 5 bases and J by 6 bases, leaving 23 bases between them. Looked up from germline, CDR1 is ENHRY and CDR2 is SYGVKD.

CDR3 residues: CASSSEDASVGQYF. The CDR3 coding sequence is TGCGCCAGCAGCTCAGAAGACGCATCGGTGGGGCAGTACTTC. V and J are TRBV5-1 and TRBJ2-7; no reliable D call. CDR3 size: 14 residues. With 3 bases removed from V and 9 bases from J, the gap between germline ends came to 19 bases. The germline V gene has CDR1 SGHRS and CDR2 YFSETQ.

The chain carries TRBV9 and TRBJ1-2; D not certain. Between the trimmed V and J ends, which lost 4 bases and 7 bases, there was a span of 8 bases. CDR3 length: 11 amino acids. Germline-derived CDR1 and CDR2 are SGDLS and YYNGEE. The CDR3 is CASSSPGGYTF. The CDR3, as DNA: TGTGCCAGCAGCTCGCCGGGTGGCTACACCTTC.

The V call is TRBV19, the J call TRBJ1-5; D may be TRBD1 (5 bases). The CDR3 is made up of 13 amino acids. The V and J ends lost 2 bases and 7 bases respectively, with 9 bases between them. Germline V gene sequence: CDR1 LNHDA, CDR2 SQIVND (reference sequence). The CDR3 nucleotides read TGTGCCAGTAGTATATCCCGGGGGCAGCCCCAGCATTTT. Residues: CASSISRGQPQHF.

The V call is TRBV28, the J call TRBJ1-1, with 7 bases matching TRBD1. After removal of 8 bases from V and 4 bases from J, the junction contained 1 base not matched to a gene. The CDR3 loop spans 11 amino acids. Germline CDR1 is MDHEN and CDR2 is SYDVKM. CDR3 DNA sequence: TGTGCCAGCCGGACAGGCACTGAAGCTTTCTTT. Protein sequence: CASRTGTEAFF.

The rearrangement joins TRBV6-6 to TRBJ2-5, with TRBD1 matching over 7 bases. Looked up from germline, CDR1 is MNHNY and CDR2 is SVGAGI (reference sequence). Unmatched junction bases numbered 9, after V lost 6 bases and J lost 2 bases. This CDR3 contains 15 residues. For the CDR3, the DNA is TGTGCCAGCAGACCCGGGACAGCAATTCAAGAGACCCAGTACTTC. Translating it yields CASRPGTAIQETQYF.

The rearrangement links TRBV7-3 to TRBJ2-1; D is possibly TRBD2 (6 bases). Deletions cut 1 base from V and 2 bases from J, with 12 bases between. The CDR3 extends over 16 amino acids. Germline V lookup: CDR1 SGHTA, CDR2 FQGTGA. DNA of the CDR3: TGTGCCAGCAGCTTAAGGGCTAGCGAAACCTACAATGAGCAGTTCTTC. Amino acids: CASSLRASETYNEQFF. Variable domain in full (rest from reference TRBV7-3 and TRBJ2-1): GAGVSQTPSNKVTEKGKYVELRCDPISGHTALYWYRQSLGQGPEFLIYFQGTGAADDSGLPNDRFFAVRPEGSVSTLKIQRTERGDSAVYLCASSLRASETYNEQFFGPGTRLTVL.